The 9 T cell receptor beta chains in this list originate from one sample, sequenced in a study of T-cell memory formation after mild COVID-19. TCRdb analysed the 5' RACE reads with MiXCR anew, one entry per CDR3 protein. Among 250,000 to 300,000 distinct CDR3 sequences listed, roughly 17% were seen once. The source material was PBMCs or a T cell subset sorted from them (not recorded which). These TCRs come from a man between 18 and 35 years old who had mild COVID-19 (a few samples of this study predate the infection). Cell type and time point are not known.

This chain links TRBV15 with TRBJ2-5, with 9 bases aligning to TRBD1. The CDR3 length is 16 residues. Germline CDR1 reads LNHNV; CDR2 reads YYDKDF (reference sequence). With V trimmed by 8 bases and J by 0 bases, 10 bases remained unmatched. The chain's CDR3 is CATQTDDRGYQETQYF. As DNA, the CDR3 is TGTGCCACCCAAACTGACGACAGGGGGTACCAAGAGACCCAGTACTTC. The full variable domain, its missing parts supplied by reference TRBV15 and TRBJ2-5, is DAMVIQNPRYQVTQFGKPVTLSCSQTLNHNVMYWYQQKSSQAPKLLFHYYDKDFNNEADTPDNFQSRRPNTSFCFLDIRSPGLGDTAMYLCATQTDDRGYQETQYFGPGTRLLVL.

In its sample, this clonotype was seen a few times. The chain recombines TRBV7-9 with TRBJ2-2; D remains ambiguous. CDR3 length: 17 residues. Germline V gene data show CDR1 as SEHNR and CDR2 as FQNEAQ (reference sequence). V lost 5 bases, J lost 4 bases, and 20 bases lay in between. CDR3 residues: CASSILPPEHGTGELFF. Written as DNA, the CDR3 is TGTGCCAGCAGCATACTTCCACCAGAGCACGGCACCGGGGAGCTGTTTTTT. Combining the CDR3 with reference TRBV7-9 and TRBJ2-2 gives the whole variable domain DTGVSQNPRHKITKRGQNVTFRCDPISEHNRLYWYRQTLGQGPEFLTYFQNEAQLEKSRLLSDRFSAERPKGSFSTLEIQRTEQGDSAMYLCASSILPPEHGTGELFFGEGSRLTVL.

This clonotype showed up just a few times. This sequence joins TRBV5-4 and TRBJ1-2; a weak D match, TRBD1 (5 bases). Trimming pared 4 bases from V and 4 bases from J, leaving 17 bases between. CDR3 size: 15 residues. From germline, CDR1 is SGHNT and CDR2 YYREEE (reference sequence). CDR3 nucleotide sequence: TGTGCCAGCAGCGTCCTCGCGGGGCCCCGCTATGGCTACACCTTC. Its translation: CASSVLAGPRYGYTF.

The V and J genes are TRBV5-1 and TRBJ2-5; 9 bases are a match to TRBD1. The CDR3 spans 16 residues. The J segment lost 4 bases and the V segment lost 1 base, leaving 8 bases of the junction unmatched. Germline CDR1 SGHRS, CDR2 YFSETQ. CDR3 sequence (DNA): TGCGCCAGCAGCTTGCCCGGGACAGGGATGCGAGAGACCCAGTACTTC. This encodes CASSLPGTGMRETQYF.

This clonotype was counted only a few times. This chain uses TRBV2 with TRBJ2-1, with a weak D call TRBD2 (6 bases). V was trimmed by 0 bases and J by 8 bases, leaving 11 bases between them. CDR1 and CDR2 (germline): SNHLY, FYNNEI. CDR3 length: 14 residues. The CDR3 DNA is TGTGCCAGCAGTGAAGCGCGGGCGGGGCATGAGCAGTTCTTC. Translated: CASSEARAGHEQFF.

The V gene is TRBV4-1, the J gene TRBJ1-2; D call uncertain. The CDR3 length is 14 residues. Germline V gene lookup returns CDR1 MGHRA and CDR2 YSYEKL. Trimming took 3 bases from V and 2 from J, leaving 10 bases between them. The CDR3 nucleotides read TGCGCCAGCAGCCACCCAGCGTCAAACTATGGCTACACCTTC. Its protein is CASSHPASNYGYTF.

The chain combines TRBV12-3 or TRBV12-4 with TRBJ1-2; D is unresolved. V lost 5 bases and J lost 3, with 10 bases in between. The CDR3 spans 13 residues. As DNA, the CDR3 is TGTGCCAGCAGTCCAGGACTGCACTATGGCTACACCTTC. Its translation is CASSPGLHYGYTF.

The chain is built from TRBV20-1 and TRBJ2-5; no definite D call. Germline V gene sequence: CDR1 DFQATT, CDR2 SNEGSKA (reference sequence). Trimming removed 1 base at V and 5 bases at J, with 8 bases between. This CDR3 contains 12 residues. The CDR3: CSARVAGETQYF. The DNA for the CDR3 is TGCAGTGCTAGAGTAGCCGGGGAGACCCAGTACTTC.

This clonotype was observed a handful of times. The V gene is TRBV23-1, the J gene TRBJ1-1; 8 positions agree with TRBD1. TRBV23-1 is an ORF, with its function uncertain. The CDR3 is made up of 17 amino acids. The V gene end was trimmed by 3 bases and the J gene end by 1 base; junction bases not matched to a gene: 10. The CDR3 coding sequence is TGCGCCAGCAGTCATTACGGCACCGGGACAGGGAACACTGAAGCTTTCTTT. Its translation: CASSHYGTGTGNTEAFF.